This record covers a single T cell receptor beta chain. What it recognizes is unknown. It was cDNA, reverse transcribed from extracted RNA, that served as the sequencing template. Profiled with immunoSEQ multiplex PCR; TCRdb holds only in-frame clones, not every one. The data show 95,000 to 110,000 clones, 45% to 60% seen once. This sample was taken from a study of CD8+ T cells in alopecia areata. Trimming pared 0 bases from V and 2 bases from J, leaving 9 bases between. CDR1 MNHEY and CDR2 SVGAGI come from the germline V gene. The length of the CDR3 is 15 residues. Study results and caveats: Compared with normal scalp, lesional scalp had higher clonality and more expanded CD8+ clones.

The sample was CD4+ T cells sorted from blood. The sequence came from a human donor in good health. The rearrangement uses TRBV6-5 and TRBJ2-3; D not certain. The CDR3 region has the DNA TGTGCCAGCAGTTACTCGAGAGGTCTCACAGATACGCAGTATTTT. Its translation is CASSYSRGLTDTQYF.